The T cell receptor (beta chain) under discussion was sequenced for a study of PD-1 blockade in classical Hodgkin lymphoma. Study-level findings and limits: Relapsed/refractory patients reportedly had lower baseline diversity than newly diagnosed patients.

Every patient relapsed after autologous stem cell transplantation, and brentuximab vedotin exposure varied. Under best response, outcomes were complete response, partial response or progressive disease. This clone was counted a single time. Antigen unknown. Per germline, CDR1 ENHRY and CDR2 SYGVKD. CDR3 size: 12 residues. V lost 6 bases and J lost 4, with 10 bases in between. Clones were read by immunoSEQ multiplex PCR, and TCRdb kept only the in-frame ones, dropping some. The data show under 7,500 clones, roughly 84% seen once. The rearrangement uses TRBV10-3 and TRBJ2-7; D possibly uses TRBD1 or TRBD2 (5 bases each). This clonotype was obtained from a human donor with classical Hodgkin lymphoma. This material consisted of peripheral blood mononuclear cells (PBMCs), taken before the second cycle of nivolumab. Here the CDR3 DNA reads TGTGCCATCAGCAGGGACGGATACGAGCAGTACGTC. Translated, it gives CAISRDGYEQYV.